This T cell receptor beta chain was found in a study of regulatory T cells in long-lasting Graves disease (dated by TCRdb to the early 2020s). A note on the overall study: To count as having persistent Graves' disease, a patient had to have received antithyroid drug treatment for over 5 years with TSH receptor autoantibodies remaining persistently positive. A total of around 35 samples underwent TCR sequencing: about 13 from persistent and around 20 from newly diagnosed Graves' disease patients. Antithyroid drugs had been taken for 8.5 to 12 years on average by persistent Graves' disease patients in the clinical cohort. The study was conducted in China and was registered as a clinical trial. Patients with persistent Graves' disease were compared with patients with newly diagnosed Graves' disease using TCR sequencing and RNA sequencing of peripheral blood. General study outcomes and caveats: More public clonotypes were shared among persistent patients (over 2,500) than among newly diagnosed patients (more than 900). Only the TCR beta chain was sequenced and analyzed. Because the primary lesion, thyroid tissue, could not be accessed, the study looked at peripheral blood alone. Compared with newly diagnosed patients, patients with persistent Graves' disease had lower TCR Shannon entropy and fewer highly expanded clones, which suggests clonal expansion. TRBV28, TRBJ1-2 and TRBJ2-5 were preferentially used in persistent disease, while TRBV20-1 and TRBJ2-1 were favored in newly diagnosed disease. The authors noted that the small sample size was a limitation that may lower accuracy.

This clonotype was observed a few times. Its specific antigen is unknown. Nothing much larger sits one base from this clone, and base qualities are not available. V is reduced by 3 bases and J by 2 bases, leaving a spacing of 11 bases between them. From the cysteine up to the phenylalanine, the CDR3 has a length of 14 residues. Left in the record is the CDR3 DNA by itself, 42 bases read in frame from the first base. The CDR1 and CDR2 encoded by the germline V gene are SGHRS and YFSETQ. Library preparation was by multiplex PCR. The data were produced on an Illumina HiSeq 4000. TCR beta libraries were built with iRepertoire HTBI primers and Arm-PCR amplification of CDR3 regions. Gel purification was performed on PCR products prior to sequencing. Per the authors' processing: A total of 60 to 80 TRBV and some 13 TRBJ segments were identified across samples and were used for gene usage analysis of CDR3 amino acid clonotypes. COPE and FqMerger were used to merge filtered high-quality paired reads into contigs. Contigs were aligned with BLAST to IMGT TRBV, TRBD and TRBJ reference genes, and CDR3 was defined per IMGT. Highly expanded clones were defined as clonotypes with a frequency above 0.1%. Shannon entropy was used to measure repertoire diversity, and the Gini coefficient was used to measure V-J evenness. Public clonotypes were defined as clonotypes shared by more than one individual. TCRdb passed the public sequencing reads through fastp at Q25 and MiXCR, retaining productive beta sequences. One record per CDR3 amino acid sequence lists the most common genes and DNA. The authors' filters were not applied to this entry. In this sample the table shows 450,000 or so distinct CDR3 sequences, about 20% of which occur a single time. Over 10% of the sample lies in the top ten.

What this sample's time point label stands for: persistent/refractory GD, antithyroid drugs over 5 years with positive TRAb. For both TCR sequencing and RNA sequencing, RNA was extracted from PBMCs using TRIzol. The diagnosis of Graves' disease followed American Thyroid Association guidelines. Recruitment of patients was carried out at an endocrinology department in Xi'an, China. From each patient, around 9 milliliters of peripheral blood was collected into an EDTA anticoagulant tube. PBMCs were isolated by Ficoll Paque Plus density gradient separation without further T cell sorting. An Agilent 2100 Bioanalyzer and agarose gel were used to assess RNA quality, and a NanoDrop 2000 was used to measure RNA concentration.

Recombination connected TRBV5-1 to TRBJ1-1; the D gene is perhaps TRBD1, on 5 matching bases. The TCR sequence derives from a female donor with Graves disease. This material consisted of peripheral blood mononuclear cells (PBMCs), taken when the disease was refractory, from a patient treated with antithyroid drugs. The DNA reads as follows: TGCGCCAGCAGCTCCCTAGGGGCCAACACTGAAGCTTTCTTT. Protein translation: CASSSLGANTEAFF.